These 29 T cell receptor beta chains came from one sample sequenced in a study of cytomegalovirus exposure and HLA in healthy donors. PCR amplification relied on 60 Vbeta primers (plus 13 Jbeta primers). Only in-frame clones appear in the TCRdb table, and some are missing; sequencing was by immunoSEQ multiplex PCR. The sample has approximately 160,000 clones, around four fifths seen once. The sequencing sample was made of PBMCs. All receptors derive from a woman aged 50 to 65 in good health and CMV-seropositive.

About this clone: Compared with germline, one end of the junction differs, possibly owing to a read error. V and J are TRBV7-7 and TRBJ2-5, with TRBD2 matching 12 bases. In germline, CDR1 is SSHAT, CDR2 FNYEAQ (reference sequence). This CDR3 region has 15 residues. The CDR3: CASSSSGGAGETQYF. The CDR3 nucleotides read TGTGCTAGCAGCTCTAGCGGGGGGGCCGGGGAGACCCAGTACTTC.

This rearrangement joins TRBV5-1 to TRBJ2-3; D perhaps matches TRBD1 (6 bases). V was shortened by 0 bases and J by 6 bases, with 11 bases between the two germline ends. There are 14 residues in the CDR3. Germline CDR1 SGHRS, CDR2 YFSETQ. The CDR3 DNA sequence: TGCGCCAGCAGCTTGGTAGAAAGGGGGGATACGCAGTATTTT. Amino acid sequence: CASSLVERGDTQYF. The full variable domain, in which reference TRBV5-1 and TRBJ2-3 provide the parts outside the CDR3, is KAGVTQTPRYLIKTRGQQVTLSCSPISGHRSVSWYQQTPGQGLQFLFEYFSETQRNKGNFPGRFSGRQFSNSRSEMNVSTLELGDSALYLCASSLVERGDTQYFGPGTRLTVL.

The rearrangement uses TRBV4-2 and TRBJ2-7; the match to TRBD1 covers 7 bases. Germline CDR1 LGHNA, CDR2 YNFKEQ. This CDR3 spans 14 amino acids. V lost 4 bases and J lost 0; bases outside the gene matches: 3. The CDR3 sequence: CASSRGTASYEQYF. DNA of the CDR3: TGTGCCAGCAGCCGAGGGACAGCCTCCTACGAGCAGTACTTC.

The genes are TRBV28 and TRBJ1-2; 8 positions agree with TRBD1. The CDR3 runs 13 residues. With 6 bases clipped from V and 3 bases from J, the junction kept 3 bases outside the gene matches. Germline V gene sequence: CDR1 MDHEN, CDR2 SYDVKM. The CDR3 is CASSPTGDYGYTF. CDR3 nucleotides: TGTGCCAGCAGCCCGACAGGGGACTATGGCTACACCTTC.

This clone has only one observation. The chain recombines TRBV25-1 with TRBJ1-5; TRBD1 agrees at 7 bases. Germline CDR1 is MGHDK and CDR2 is SYGVNS. The CDR3 totals 14 residues. V dropped 8 bases and J dropped 0; count of bases not matched to a gene: 4. The chain's CDR3 is CASQGDDSNQPQHF. In DNA form, the CDR3 reads TGTGCCAGCCAGGGGGACGATAGCAATCAGCCCCAGCATTTT. The full variable domain, rest sourced from reference TRBV25-1 and TRBJ1-5, is EADIYQTPRYLVIGTGKKITLECSQTMGHDKMYWYQQDPGMELHLIHYSYGVNSTEKGDLSSESTVSRIRTEHFPLTLESARPSHTSQYLCASQGDDSNQPQHFGDGTRLSIL.

The chain combines TRBV7-2 with TRBJ2-7; a possible D gene is TRBD2 (6 bases). Germline V CDR1 and CDR2: SGHTA, FQGNSA. The germline V and J ends were trimmed by 3 bases and 6 bases, with 15 bases remaining between them. There are 14 residues in the CDR3. DNA for the CDR3: TGTGCCAGCAGCTTCGGACCGGGCGGGGTCGAGCAGTACTTC. It encodes CASSFGPGGVEQYF. Together with reference TRBV7-2 and TRBJ2-7, the CDR3 gives the full variable domain: GAGVSQSPSNKVTEKGKDVELRCDPISGHTALYWYRQSLGQGLEFLIYFQGNSAPDKSGLPSDRFSAERTGGSVSTLTIQRTQQEDSAVYLCASSFGPGGVEQYFGPGTRLTVT.

This clone was observed a handful of times. The V call is TRBV6-1, the J call TRBJ1-1, with TRBD1 matching 12 bases. The CDR3 consists of 18 residues. Germline V CDR1 and CDR2: MNHNS, SASEGT. J lost 4 bases, V lost 1 base, and 10 bases had no gene match. In nucleotides, the CDR3 is TGTGCCAGCAGTGAAGTTTTCGGGACAGGGGGCAAGGGCACTGAAGCTTTCTTT. Protein product: CASSEVFGTGGKGTEAFF.

This clone was detected a few times. The chain employs TRBV9 and TRBJ1-1, with D tentatively TRBD1 (6 bases). The V gene lost 0 bases and the J gene lost 3 bases, with 15 bases spanning the gap. Germline CDR1 reads SGDLS; CDR2 reads YYNGEE. This CDR3 contains 16 residues. The CDR3 sequence is CASSVVVWGRHTEAFF. CDR3 bases: TGTGCCAGCAGCGTAGTAGTCTGGGGGCGCCACACTGAAGCTTTCTTT.

This clone showed up just a few times. V usage is TRBV6-5 and J usage is TRBJ1-1; D perhaps matches TRBD1 (6 bases). The CDR3 spans 14 residues. Deletions cut 4 bases from V and 3 bases from J, with 12 bases between. Looked up from germline, CDR1 is MNHEY and CDR2 is SVGAGI. CDR3 DNA: TGTGCCAGCAGTTCCTGGGACACCGACACTGAAGCTTTCTTT. Translated, it gives CASSSWDTDTEAFF.

V gene TRBV5-1 combines with J gene TRBJ2-7; 9 bases align to TRBD1. Germline V CDR1 and CDR2: SGHRS, YFSETQ. The ends lost 1 base at V and 5 bases at J; junction bases unmatched: 7. This CDR3 contains 15 residues. Here the CDR3 reads CASSLLGTGRDEQYF. The CDR3 DNA follows: TGCGCCAGCAGCTTGTTGGGGACAGGGAGGGACGAGCAGTACTTC.

The chain is built from TRBV28 and TRBJ2-2; 11 positions match TRBD1. Per the germline V gene, CDR1 is MDHEN and CDR2 is SYDVKM. Trimming removed 6 bases from V and 10 bases from J; junction bases left unmatched: 10. CDR3 length equals 15 residues. The CDR3 here is CASSQDRGLGEELFF. CDR3 DNA: TGTGCCAGCAGCCAGGACAGGGGGCTAGGCGAGGAGCTGTTTTTT.

The genes are TRBV29-1 and TRBJ2-1, with TRBD2 matching 7 bases. The germline gives CDR1 SQVTM, CDR2 ANQGSEA. CDR3 size: 14 residues. Trimming removed 3 bases from V and 2 bases from J; junction bases left unmatched: 4. CDR3 in amino acids: CSVDARETYNEQFF. The DNA of the CDR3 is TGCAGCGTTGATGCGCGGGAGACCTACAATGAGCAGTTCTTC.

The chain combines TRBV30 with TRBJ2-2; 15 nucleotides match TRBD2. The CDR3 has 17 residues. V shed 2 bases, J shed 7 bases, and the junction held 8 bases outside the gene matches. CDR1 GTSNPN and CDR2 SVGIG come from the germline V gene (reference sequence). CDR3 in amino acids: CAWSLGLAGGPNGELFF. The CDR3 bases are TGTGCCTGGAGTCTTGGACTAGCGGGAGGGCCGAACGGGGAGCTGTTTTTT.

In its sample, this clone was seen once. J is TRBJ2-1 and V is TRBV9; D may be TRBD2 (5 bases). Per the germline V gene, CDR1 is SGDLS and CDR2 is YYNGEE. This CDR3 is 16 amino acids long. Trimming took off 0 bases at V and 4 bases at J, with 14 bases between the two ends. CDR3 amino acids: CASSVVGDGNYNEQFF. CDR3 nucleotide sequence: TGTGCCAGCAGCGTAGTGGGAGACGGGAATTACAATGAGCAGTTCTTC.

The V call is TRBV6-6, the J call TRBJ1-2, with D possibly matching TRBD1 (5 bases). V was shortened by 0 bases and J by 2 bases, with 13 bases between the two germline ends. This CDR3 comprises 16 residues. Germline V gene lookup returns CDR1 MNHNY and CDR2 SVGAGI (reference sequence). CDR3 nucleotide sequence: TGTGCCAGCAGTTACTCTAGCGGGGACCCGAACTATGGCTACACCTTC. Its protein is CASSYSSGDPNYGYTF.

A few counts support this clone. The genes are TRBV7-8 and TRBJ2-3, with D perhaps matching TRBD1 (6 bases). CDR3 length: 15 amino acids. Germline V CDR1 and CDR2: SGHVS, FQNEAQ. Between the trimmed V and J ends, which lost 3 bases and 2 bases, there was a span of 12 bases. The CDR3 protein is CASSFQTGFTDTQYF. The CDR3 nucleotides are TGTGCCAGCAGCTTCCAGACAGGTTTCACAGATACGCAGTATTTT.

The CDR3 is CASSLRPLRDTEAFF. CDR3 coding DNA: TGTGCCAGCAGTCTCCGACCTTTGCGGGACACTGAAGCTTTCTTT. The chain recombines TRBV27 with TRBJ1-1, with D hard to call. V shed 5 bases and J shed 3 bases, with 16 bases lying between them. Germline CDR1 is MNHEY and CDR2 is SMNVEV (reference sequence). This CDR3 is built from 15 residues.

The sample holds a few counts of this clone. The rearrangement links TRBV6-5 to TRBJ2-4; D gene unclear. Germline V lookup: CDR1 MNHEY, CDR2 SVGAGI. The CDR3 totals 15 residues. Trimming removed 4 bases from V and 1 base from J, with 11 bases in between. The CDR3 reads CASSSPKAAKNIQYF. The CDR3, as DNA: TGTGCCAGCAGTTCCCCTAAAGCGGCCAAAAACATTCAGTACTTC.

The chain recombines TRBV5-6 with TRBJ2-7; 9 bases fit TRBD2. Germline V CDR1 and CDR2: SGHDT, YYEEEE. The J segment lost 4 bases and the V segment lost 1 base, leaving 6 bases of the junction unmatched. This CDR3 contains 15 residues. The CDR3 is CASSLLTSGFYEQYF. CDR3 coding DNA: TGTGCCAGCAGCTTGTTGACTAGCGGATTTTACGAGCAGTACTTC.

The chain joins TRBV19 to TRBJ2-2; TRBD1 matches 11 bases. The CDR3 is 18 residues long. The V segment lost 3 bases and the J segment 6 bases; nucleotides outside the gene matches: 12. Germline V lookup: CDR1 LNHDA, CDR2 SQIVND (reference sequence). This CDR3 is CASSIFGQGAPGAGELFF. The CDR3 region has the DNA TGTGCCAGTAGTATTTTTGGACAGGGGGCGCCCGGGGCCGGGGAGCTGTTTTTT.

The V gene is TRBV14, the J gene TRBJ2-1, with D perhaps matching TRBD1 (6 bases). Germline loops: CDR1 SGHDN, CDR2 FVKESK. The V and J ends lost 6 bases and 4 bases respectively, with 19 bases between them. The CDR3 is 16 residues long. The CDR3 reads CASSLYRDPAYNEQFF. The CDR3 DNA reads TGTGCCAGCAGTCTATACAGGGACCCCGCGTACAATGAGCAGTTCTTC.

The rearrangement joins TRBV5-1 to TRBJ1-1; D call uncertain. CDR1 and CDR2 (germline): SGHRS, YFSETQ. V lost 1 base to trimming and J lost 0 bases, with 10 bases between them. CDR3 size: 15 residues. The CDR3 reads CASSLYSSLNTEAFF. The CDR3 DNA is TGCGCCAGCAGCTTGTATAGCAGTTTGAACACTGAAGCTTTCTTT.

This clone has a single count. This chain's CDR3 is CASSLGQGWVYGYTF. CDR3 coding DNA: TGTGCCAGCAGCCTGGGACAGGGGTGGGTCTATGGCTACACCTTC. The V call is TRBV7-2, the J call TRBJ1-2; 10 bases map to TRBD1. This CDR3 has 15 residues. V shed 5 bases, J shed 4 bases, and the junction held 7 bases outside the gene matches. Germline V gene lookup returns CDR1 SGHTA and CDR2 FQGNSA.

This clone was recorded a few times. The V and J genes are TRBV5-5 and TRBJ1-4, with D tentatively TRBD1 (6 bases). The V end was cut by 3 bases, the J end by 3 bases, with 9 bases between. CDR3 size: 14 residues. CDR1 and CDR2 from the germline V gene are SGHKS and YYEKEE (reference sequence). CDR3 region: CASSSQGPNEKLFF. The CDR3 bases are TGTGCCAGCAGCTCACAGGGACCTAATGAAAAACTGTTTTTT.

This chain connects TRBV5-6 to TRBJ2-2; tentative D call: TRBD1 (6 bases). V was cut by 3 bases and J by 0 bases, with 12 bases left in between. Germline lookup yields CDR1 SGHDT and CDR2 YYEEEE. The CDR3 is 16 residues long. The DNA of the CDR3 is TGTGCCAGCAGCTATTATGGACAGACGAACACCGGGGAGCTGTTTTTT. This gives the protein CASSYYGQTNTGELFF. Filled out from reference TRBV5-6 and TRBJ2-2, the complete variable domain reads DAGVTQSPTHLIKTRGQQVTLRCSPKSGHDTVSWYQQALGQGPQFIFQYYEEEERQRGNFPDRFSGHQFPNYSSELNVNALLLGDSALYLCASSYYGQTNTGELFFGEGSRLTVL.

The V call is TRBV28, the J call TRBJ1-5; D is ambiguous. This CDR3 has 15 amino acids. The ends were cut back, 3 bases at V and 0 bases at J, with 9 bases in the middle. Germline V lookup: CDR1 MDHEN, CDR2 SYDVKM. The CDR3 region is CASSLGGYSNQPQHF. The CDR3 coding sequence is TGTGCCAGCAGTTTGGGAGGGTATAGCAATCAGCCCCAGCATTTT.

Comment on this clone: An end of the junction does not agree with germline; a read error may underlie this. The chain uses TRBV7-7 and TRBJ2-2, with 7 bases lining up with TRBD1. There are 13 residues in the CDR3. Germline V gives CDR1 SSHAT, CDR2 FNYEAQ (reference sequence). The CDR3 here is CASSEGGVGELFF. The CDR3 coding sequence is TGTGCTAGCAGCGAAGGGGGCGTGGGGGAGCTGTTTTTT.

The chain combines TRBV7-2 with TRBJ1-3; 8 bases line up with TRBD1. CDR3 size: 18 residues. Looked up from germline, CDR1 is SGHTA and CDR2 is FQGNSA. Trimming at V came to 5 bases and at J to 0 bases, leaving 12 bases not matched to a gene. CDR3 sequence: CASSGTGGGKSSGNTIYF. CDR3 sequence (DNA): TGTGCCAGCAGCGGGACAGGTGGGGGGAAGAGCTCTGGAAACACCATATATTTT.

The rearrangement links TRBV6-6 to TRBJ2-7, with a tentative D call TRBD1 (6 bases). The germline V gene has CDR1 MNHNY and CDR2 SVGAGI (reference sequence). The CDR3 runs 15 residues. Deletions cut 8 bases from V and 4 bases from J, with 21 bases between. The CDR3 nucleotides are TGTGCCAGCGTCCCCAACCCTAACAGGGCGTACGAGCAGTACTTC. Translating it yields CASVPNPNRAYEQYF.